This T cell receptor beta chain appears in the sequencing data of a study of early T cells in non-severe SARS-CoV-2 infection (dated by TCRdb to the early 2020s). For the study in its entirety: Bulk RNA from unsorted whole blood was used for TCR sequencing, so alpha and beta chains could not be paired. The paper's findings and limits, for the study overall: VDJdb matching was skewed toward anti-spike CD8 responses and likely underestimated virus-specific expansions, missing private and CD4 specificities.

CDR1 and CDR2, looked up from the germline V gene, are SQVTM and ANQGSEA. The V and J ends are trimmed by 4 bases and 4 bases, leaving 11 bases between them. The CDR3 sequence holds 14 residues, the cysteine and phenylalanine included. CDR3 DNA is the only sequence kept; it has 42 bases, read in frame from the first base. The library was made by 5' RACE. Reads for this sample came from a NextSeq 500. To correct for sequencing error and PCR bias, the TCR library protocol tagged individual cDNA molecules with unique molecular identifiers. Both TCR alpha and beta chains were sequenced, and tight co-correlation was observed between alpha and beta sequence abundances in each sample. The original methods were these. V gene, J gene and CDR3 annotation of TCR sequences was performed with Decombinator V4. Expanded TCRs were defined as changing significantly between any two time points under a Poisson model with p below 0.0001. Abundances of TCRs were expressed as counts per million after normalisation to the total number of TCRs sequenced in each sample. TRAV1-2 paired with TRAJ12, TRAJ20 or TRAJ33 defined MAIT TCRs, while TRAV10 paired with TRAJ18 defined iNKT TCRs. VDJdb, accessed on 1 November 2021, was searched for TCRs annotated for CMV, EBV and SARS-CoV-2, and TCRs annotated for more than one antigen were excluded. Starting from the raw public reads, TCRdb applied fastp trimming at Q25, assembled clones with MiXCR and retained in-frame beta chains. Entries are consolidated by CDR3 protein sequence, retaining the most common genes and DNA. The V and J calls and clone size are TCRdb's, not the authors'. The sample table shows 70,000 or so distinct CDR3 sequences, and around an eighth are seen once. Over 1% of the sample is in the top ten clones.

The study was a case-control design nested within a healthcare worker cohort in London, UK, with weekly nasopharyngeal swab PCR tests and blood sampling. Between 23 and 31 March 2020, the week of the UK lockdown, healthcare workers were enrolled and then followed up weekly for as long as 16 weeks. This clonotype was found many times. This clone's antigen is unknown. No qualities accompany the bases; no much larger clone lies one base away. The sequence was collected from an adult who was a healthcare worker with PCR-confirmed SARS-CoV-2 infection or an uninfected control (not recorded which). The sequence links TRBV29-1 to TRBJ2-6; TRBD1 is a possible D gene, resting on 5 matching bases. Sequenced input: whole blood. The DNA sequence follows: TGCAGCGTTGGACTTGGGGCGGGGGCCAACGTCCTGACTTTC. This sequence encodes CSVGLGAGANVLTF.